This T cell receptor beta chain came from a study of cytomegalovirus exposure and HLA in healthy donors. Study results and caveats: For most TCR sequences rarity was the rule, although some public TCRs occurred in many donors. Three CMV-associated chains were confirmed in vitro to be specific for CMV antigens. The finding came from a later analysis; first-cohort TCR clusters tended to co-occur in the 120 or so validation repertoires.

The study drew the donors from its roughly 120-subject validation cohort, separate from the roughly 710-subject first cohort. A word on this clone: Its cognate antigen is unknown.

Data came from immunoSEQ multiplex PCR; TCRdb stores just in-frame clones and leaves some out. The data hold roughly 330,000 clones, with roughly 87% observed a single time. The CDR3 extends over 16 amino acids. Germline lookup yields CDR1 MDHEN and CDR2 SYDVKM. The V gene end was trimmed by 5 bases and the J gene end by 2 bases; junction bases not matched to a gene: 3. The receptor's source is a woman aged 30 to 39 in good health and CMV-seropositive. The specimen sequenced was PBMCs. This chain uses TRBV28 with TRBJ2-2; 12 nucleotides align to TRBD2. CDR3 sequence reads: CASSRTSGINTGELFF. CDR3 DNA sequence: TGTGCCAGCAGTCGGACTAGCGGGATAAACACCGGGGAGCTGTTTTTT.